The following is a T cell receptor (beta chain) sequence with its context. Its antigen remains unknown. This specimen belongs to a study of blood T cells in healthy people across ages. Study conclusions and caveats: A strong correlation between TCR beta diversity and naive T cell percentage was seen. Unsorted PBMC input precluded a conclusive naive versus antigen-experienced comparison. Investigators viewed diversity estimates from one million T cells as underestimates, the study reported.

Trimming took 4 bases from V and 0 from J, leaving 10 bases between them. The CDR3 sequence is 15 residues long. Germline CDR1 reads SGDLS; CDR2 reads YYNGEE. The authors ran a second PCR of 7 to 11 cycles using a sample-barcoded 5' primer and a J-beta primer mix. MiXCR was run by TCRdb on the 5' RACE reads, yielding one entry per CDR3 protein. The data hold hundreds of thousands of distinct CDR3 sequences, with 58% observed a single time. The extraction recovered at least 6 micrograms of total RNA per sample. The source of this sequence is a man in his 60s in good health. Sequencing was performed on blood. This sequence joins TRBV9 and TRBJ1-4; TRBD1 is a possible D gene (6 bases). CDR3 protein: CASSPRTATNEKLFF. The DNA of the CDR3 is TGTGCCAGCAGCCCCCGGACAGCAACTAATGAAAAACTGTTTTTT.